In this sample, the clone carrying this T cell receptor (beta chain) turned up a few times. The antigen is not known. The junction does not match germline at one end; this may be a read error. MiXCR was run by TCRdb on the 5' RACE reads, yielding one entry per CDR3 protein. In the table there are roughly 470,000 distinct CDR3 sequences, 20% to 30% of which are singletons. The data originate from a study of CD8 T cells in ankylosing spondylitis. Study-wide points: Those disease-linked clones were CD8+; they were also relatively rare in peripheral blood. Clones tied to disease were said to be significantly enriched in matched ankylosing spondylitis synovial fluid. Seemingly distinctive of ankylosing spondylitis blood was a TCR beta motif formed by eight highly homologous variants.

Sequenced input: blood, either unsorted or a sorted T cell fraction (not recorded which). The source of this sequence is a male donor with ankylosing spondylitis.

The CDR3 coding sequence is TGTGCCACCCGCAGGGAGGGCCGAGGCACAGATACGCAGTATTTT. Amino acids: CATRREGRGTDTQYF. This rearrangement joins TRBV15 to TRBJ2-3; TRBD2 matches at 7 bases. CDR3 length: 15 residues. Germline V gives CDR1 LNHNV, CDR2 YYDKDF (reference sequence).